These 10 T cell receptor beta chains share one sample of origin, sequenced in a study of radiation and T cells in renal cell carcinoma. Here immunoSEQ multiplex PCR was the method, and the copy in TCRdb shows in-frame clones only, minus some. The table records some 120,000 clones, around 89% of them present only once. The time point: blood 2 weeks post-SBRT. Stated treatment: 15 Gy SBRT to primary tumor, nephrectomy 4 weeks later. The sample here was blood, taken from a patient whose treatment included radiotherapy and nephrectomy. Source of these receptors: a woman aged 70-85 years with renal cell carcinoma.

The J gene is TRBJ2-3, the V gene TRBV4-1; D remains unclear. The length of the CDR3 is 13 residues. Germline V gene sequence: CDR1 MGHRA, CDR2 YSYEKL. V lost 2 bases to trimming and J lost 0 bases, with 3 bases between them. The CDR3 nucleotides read TGCGCCAGCAGCCAAACTAGCACAGATACGCAGTATTTT. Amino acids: CASSQTSTDTQYF.

The CDR3 region is CASSMGSYNSPLHF. The CDR3 DNA reads as TGTGCCAGCAGTATGGGCTCCTATAATTCACCCCTCCACTTT. The J gene is TRBJ1-6, the V gene TRBV25-1; D unresolved. The CDR3 is made up of 14 amino acids. Looked up from germline, CDR1 is MGHDK and CDR2 is SYGVNS. The V end lost 5 bases, the J end lost 0 bases, and 5 bases lay between the germline ends.

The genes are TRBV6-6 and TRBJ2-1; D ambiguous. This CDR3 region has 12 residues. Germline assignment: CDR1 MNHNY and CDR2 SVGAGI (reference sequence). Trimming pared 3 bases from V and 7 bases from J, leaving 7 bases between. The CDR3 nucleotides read TGTGCCAGCAGTTATCGGCCGAATGAGCAGTTCTTC. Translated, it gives CASSYRPNEQFF.

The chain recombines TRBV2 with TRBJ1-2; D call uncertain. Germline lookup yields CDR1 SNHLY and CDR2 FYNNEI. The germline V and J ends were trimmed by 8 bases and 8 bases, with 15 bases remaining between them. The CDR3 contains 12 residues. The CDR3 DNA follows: TGTGCCAGCCGATGGCCAGTCGGGGGCTACACCTTC. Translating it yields CASRWPVGGYTF.

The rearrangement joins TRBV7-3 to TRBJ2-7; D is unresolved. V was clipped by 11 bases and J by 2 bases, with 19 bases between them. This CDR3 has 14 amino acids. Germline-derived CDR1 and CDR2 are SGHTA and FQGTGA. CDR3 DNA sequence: TGTGCCCCGAACGGCGGCTACTATACCTACGAGCAGTACTTC. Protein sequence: CAPNGGYYTYEQYF. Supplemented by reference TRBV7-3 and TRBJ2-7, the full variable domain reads GAGVSQTPSNKVTEKGKYVELRCDPISGHTALYWYRQSLGQGPEFLIYFQGTGAADDSGLPNDRFFAVRPEGSVSTLKIQRTERGDSAVYLCAPNGGYYTYEQYFGPGTRLTVT.

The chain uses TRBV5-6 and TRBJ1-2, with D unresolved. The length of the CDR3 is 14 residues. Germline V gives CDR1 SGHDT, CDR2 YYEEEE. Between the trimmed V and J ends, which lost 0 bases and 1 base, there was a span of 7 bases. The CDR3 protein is CASSLGTFNYGYTF. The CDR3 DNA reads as TGTGCCAGCAGCTTGGGTACTTTTAACTATGGCTACACCTTC.

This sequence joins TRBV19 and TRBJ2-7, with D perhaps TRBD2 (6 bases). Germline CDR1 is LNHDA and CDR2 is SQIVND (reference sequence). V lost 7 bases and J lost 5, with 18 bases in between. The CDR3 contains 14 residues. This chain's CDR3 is CASTQGGIGNEQYF. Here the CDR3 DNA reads TGTGCCAGTACCCAGGGAGGAATAGGCAACGAGCAGTACTTC. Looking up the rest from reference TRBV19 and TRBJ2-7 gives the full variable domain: DGGITQSPKYLFRKEGQNVTLSCEQNLNHDAMYWYRQDPGQGLRLIYYSQIVNDFQKGDIAEGYSVSREKKESFPLTVTSAQKNPTAFYLCASTQGGIGNEQYFGPGTRLTVT.

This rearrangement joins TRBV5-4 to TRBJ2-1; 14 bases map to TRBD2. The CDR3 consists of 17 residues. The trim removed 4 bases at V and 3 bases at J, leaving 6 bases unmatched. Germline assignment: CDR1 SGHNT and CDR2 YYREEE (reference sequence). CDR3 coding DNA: TGTGCCAGCAGCCTCGGGACTAGCGGGGGCCTCTACAATGAGCAGTTCTTC. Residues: CASSLGTSGGLYNEQFF.

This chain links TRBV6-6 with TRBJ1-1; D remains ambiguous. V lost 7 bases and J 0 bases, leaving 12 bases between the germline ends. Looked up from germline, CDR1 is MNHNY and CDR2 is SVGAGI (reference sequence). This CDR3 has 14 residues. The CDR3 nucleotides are TGTGCCAGCACCACCTTAAGCCTGAACACTGAAGCTTTCTTT. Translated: CASTTLSLNTEAFF.

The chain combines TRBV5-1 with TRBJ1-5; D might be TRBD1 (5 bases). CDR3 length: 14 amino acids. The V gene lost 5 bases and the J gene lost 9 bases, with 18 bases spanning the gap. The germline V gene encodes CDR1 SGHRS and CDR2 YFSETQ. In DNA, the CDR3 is TGCGCCAGCAGGGCGGTAGGGGAGGGGTCGCCCCAGCATTTT. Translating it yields CASRAVGEGSPQHF.